This T cell receptor beta chain was documented in a study of regulatory T cells in long-lasting Graves disease. In regard to this clonotype: Since a much larger clone is just one base distant, this may be a read error.

Specified time point: newly diagnosed GD, antithyroid drugs for less than 3 months. Preparation of the TCR library used RNA extracted from PBMCs. The TCR beta library used iRepertoire HTBI primers with Arm-PCR amplification of CDR3. TCRdb reprocessed the multiplex PCR reads via MiXCR and lists one record per CDR3 protein. The repertoire holds more than 400,000 distinct CDR3 sequences, with 16% as singletons. This CDR3 has 15 residues. Germline loops: CDR1 DFQATT, CDR2 SNEGSKA (reference sequence). V was trimmed by 0 bases and J by 7 bases, leaving 17 bases between them. The same sample was also used in a study of T cells in Graves' hyperthyroidism and ophthalmopathy.

The input for sequencing was peripheral blood mononuclear cells (PBMCs), taken at new diagnosis, from a patient treated with antithyroid drugs. The clonotype was recovered from a woman aged 25 to 39 with Graves disease. The rearrangement joins TRBV20-1 to TRBJ2-3; D unresolved. The CDR3 protein is CSARDPGPRRNTQYF. The CDR3 region has the DNA TGCAGTGCTAGAGATCCTGGGCCCCGACGGAATACGCAGTATTTT.